This T cell receptor beta chain derives from a study of regulatory T cells in long-lasting Graves disease. Time point in this sample: persistent/refractory GD, antithyroid drugs over 5 years with positive TRAb. Following extraction of RNA from PBMCs, that RNA was used to make the TCR library. This clonotype was seen only a few times. Its antigen is not identified. Assembly of TCR beta libraries relied on iRepertoire HTBI primers together with Arm-PCR of CDR3 regions. TCRdb reprocessed the multiplex PCR reads via MiXCR and lists one record per CDR3 protein. The sample includes around 400,000 distinct CDR3 sequences, roughly a quarter seen only once; the top ten take roughly 28%. The V gene lost 4 bases and the J gene lost 3 bases, with 15 bases spanning the gap. This CDR3 is built from 16 residues. Germline CDR1 and CDR2: SGHNT and YENEEA. Study-wide findings and caveats: Persistent cases favored TRBV28, TRBJ1-2 and TRBJ2-5. Sharing of public clonotypes was greater in persistent patients (roughly 2,600) than in new patients (around 930).

This TCR came from a female donor with Graves disease. V is TRBV11-3 and J is TRBJ2-2, with D perhaps matching TRBD1 (6 bases). The specimen was peripheral blood mononuclear cells (PBMCs), collected when the disease was refractory, from a patient treated with antithyroid drugs. As DNA, the CDR3 is TGTGCCAGCAGCTCCCGAGGGGGTGGCTACACCGGGGAGCTGTTTTTT. It yields the protein CASSSRGGGYTGELFF.